The subject of this entry is one T cell receptor beta chain. This record belongs to a study of blood T cell repertoires in COVID-19. The overall study: COVID-19 samples collected from the United States, Italy and Spain covered acute and convalescent phases.

The CDR3 loop spans 14 amino acids. In the original analysis: Using reference gene primer amplification, nucleated cell counts were estimated. The table came from immunoSEQ multiplex PCR; TCRdb's copy has only in-frame clones and leaves some out. Clonal size and the V and J genes are those of that table, whereas D and trimming came from the DNA. This table has 450,000 or so clones, around 90% appearing once. Followed longitudinally, the Seattle patients had been enrolled during active infection. The sample consisted of peripheral blood. This receptor was taken from a man younger than 35 with COVID-19, enrolled during active disease. This chain joins TRBV21-1 and TRBJ1-1; the D call of TRBD1 is as the table states it, not checked on the DNA. TRBV21-1 counts as a pseudogene. The DNA of the CDR3 is TGTGCCAGCAGCATACTCAGGGTTAACACTGAAGCTTTCTTT. It translates to CASSILRVNTEAFF.